A selection of T cell receptor beta chains follows, all from one sample in a study of cytomegalovirus exposure and HLA in healthy donors. Libraries were prepared by immunoSEQ multiplex PCR; TCRdb keeps only in-frame clonotypes and omits some of them. This sample carries about 110,000 clones, around 70% of them seen once, and the ten largest clones take 4% to 5.5%. Source material: PBMCs. All receptors come from a man aged 25 to 45 in good health and CMV-seropositive. The CDR3 runs from the conserved cysteine through the conserved F or W. A D gene is named only where the DNA matches it firmly. Some rows mark clone size as missing; the rest say once, few, many or name a class of expanded clone.

v_gene	abundance	j_gene	d_gene	CDR3nt	CDR3aa
TRBV10-3	few	TRBJ2-2	-	TGTGCCATCAGTTCCAGGGCTGGGGAGCTGTTTTTT	CAISSRAGELFF
TRBV15	-	TRBJ2-1	-	TGTGCCACCAGCAGAGACAGGGCTAATTGGGAAGAGCAGTTCTTC	CATSRDRANWEEQFF
TRBV28	-	TRBJ2-5	TRBD1	TGTGCCAGCAGTTTGATACGGGCAGGGGGCCAAGAGACCCAGTACTTC	CASSLIRAGGQETQYF
TRBV21-1	-	TRBJ2-1	-	TGTGCCAGCAGCAACCGGGGTTTCTACAATGAGCAGTTCTTC	CASSNRGFYNEQFF
TRBV19	-	TRBJ2-7	TRBD1	TGTGCCAGTAGCTTCGGGACAGGGGTCAGCGAGCAGTACTTC	CASSFGTGVSEQYF
TRBV14	-	TRBJ2-3	TRBD2	TGTGCCAGCAGCCAATGGAGCGGCGGGGGGGATACGCAGTATTTT	CASSQWSGGGDTQYF
TRBV15	-	TRBJ2-1	TRBD2	TGTGCCACCAGCAGAGATAGGACTAGCGGATCCAGGGAGCAGTTCTTC	CATSRDRTSGSREQFF
TRBV2	-	TRBJ2-5	TRBD2	TGTGCCAGCAGTGAAAGACGGGGCGGGGGGACCCAAGAGACCCAGTACTTC	CASSERRGGGTQETQYF
TRBV5-6	-	TRBJ2-7	-	TGTGCCAGCAGCGGCACCGGGGTGACGGAAGAGCAGTACTTC	CASSGTGVTEEQYF
TRBV19	-	TRBJ2-3	TRBD1	TGTGCCAGTAGGGACAGGGGCAGAGATACGCAGTATTTT	CASRDRGRDTQYF
TRBV6-1	-	TRBJ1-1	-	TGTGCCAGCCTCGGTGCGGGGGCGACTGTGGCTTTCTTT	CASLGAGATVAFF
TRBV25-1	once	TRBJ2-2	TRBD1	TGTGCCAGCAGTGAACCCGGGACAGGGACCGGGGAGCTGTTTTTT	CASSEPGTGTGELFF
TRBV29-1	many	TRBJ2-4	-	TGCAGCGTTGAAGACTTCCAGGGGGCCAAAAACATTCAGTACTTC	CSVEDFQGAKNIQYF
TRBV5-1	few	TRBJ1-1	-	TGCGCCAGCAGCTTGGACGGGGGCACTGAAGCTTTCTTT	CASSLDGGTEAFF
TRBV5-1	-	TRBJ1-4	-	TGCGCCAGCAGCCCCCTACGCACTAATGAAAAACTGTTTTTT	CASSPLRTNEKLFF
TRBV2	-	TRBJ2-2	-	TGTGCCAGCAGTCCCACAATCAACACCGGGGAGCTGTTTTTT	CASSPTINTGELFF
TRBV7-6	once	TRBJ2-1	TRBD1	TGTGCCAGCAGTGTGGACAGGGGGGGAAATGAGCAGTTCTTC	CASSVDRGGNEQFF
TRBV30	-	TRBJ1-6	TRBD1	TGTGCCTGGAGCGGGGGACAGTTAAATAATTCACCCCTCCACTTT	CAWSGGQLNNSPLHF
TRBV19	few	TRBJ2-3	-	TGTGCCAGTAGACAATCGGGAGATACGCAGTATTTT	CASRQSGDTQYF
TRBV6-1	-	TRBJ2-3	-	TGTGCCAGCAGTTACGGGCAGGGCAAGGATTTT	CASSYGQGKDF
TRBV6-7	-	TRBJ2-7	-	TGTGCCAGCAGTTGCCCTGGGGCAGGGGTCGGCTACGAGCAGTACTTC	CASSCPGAGVGYEQYF
TRBV2	-	TRBJ1-3	TRBD1	TGTGCCAGCAGTGGACAGGGCGCTGGAAACACCATATATTTT	CASSGQGAGNTIYF
TRBV2	-	TRBJ2-1	-	TGTGCCAGCAGTGAAGTTGATTTTCGGTCCTTTGAGCAGTTCTTC	CASSEVDFRSFEQFF
TRBV4-1	few	TRBJ2-7	TRBD1	TGCGCCAGCAGCCAGCAAGGACAGGGCTCCTACGAGCAGTACTTC	CASSQQGQGSYEQYF
TRBV7-3	-	TRBJ2-2	-	TGTGCCAGCAGCGAAAAGAGGGACACCGGGGAGCTGTTTTTT	CASSEKRDTGELFF
TRBV6-1	-	TRBJ2-5	TRBD2	TGTGCCAGCAGTGGCCTGACTAGCGGGGGGGCCGGTGAGACCCAGTACTTC	CASSGLTSGGAGETQYF
TRBV9	-	TRBJ1-2	TRBD1	TGTGCCAGCAGCGTAGATTCCGGACAGGCTAACTATGGCTACACCTTC	CASSVDSGQANYGYTF
TRBV14	-	TRBJ1-2	-	TGTGCCAGCAGCCAGAGGGTGGGGGCGGATGGCTACACCTTC	CASSQRVGADGYTF
TRBV4-2	-	TRBJ1-2	TRBD1	TGTGCCAGCAGCCGGGACAGGGGGTATAGCGGCTACACCTTC	CASSRDRGYSGYTF
TRBV5-6	once	TRBJ1-5	-	TGTGCCAGCAGCTGGGGCTACAGTCACAATCAGCCCCAGCATTTT	CASSWGYSHNQPQHF
TRBV2	once	TRBJ2-1	-	TGTGCCAGCAGTGGCCTTCTCATGGCGGCCTCCTACAATGAGCAGTTCTTC	CASSGLLMAASYNEQFF
TRBV11-2	-	TRBJ2-1	TRBD2	TGTGCCAGCAGCTCGCTAGCGGGGAACAATGAGCAGTTCTTC	CASSSLAGNNEQFF
TRBV5-1	once	TRBJ2-2	TRBD1	TGCGCCAGCAGGGGACAGGGAATGAACACCGGGGAGCTGTTTTTT	CASRGQGMNTGELFF
TRBV5-1	once	TRBJ2-2	TRBD1	TGCGCCAGCAGCTTGGACAGGGGTTATGACACCGGGGAGCTGTTTTTT	CASSLDRGYDTGELFF
TRBV6-1	-	TRBJ1-2	TRBD1	TGTGCCAGCAGCCCGGGACAGGACAACTATGGCTACACCTTC	CASSPGQDNYGYTF
TRBV7-2	-	TRBJ2-7	TRBD1	TGTGCCAGTTCCGGGACAGGGGGTTACGAGCAGTACTTC	CASSGTGGYEQYF
TRBV10-3	-	TRBJ1-3	TRBD1	TGTGCCACTTCGGACCGACAGGGACGCTCTGGAAACACCATATATTTT	CATSDRQGRSGNTIYF
TRBV30	-	TRBJ1-1	TRBD1	TGTGCCGGTCGACAGGGGCCGAACACTGAAGCTTTCTTT	CAGRQGPNTEAFF
TRBV28	few	TRBJ2-3	TRBD2	TGTGCCAGCAGCCTGGGTCGGGGGGGGCGAATAGATACGCAGTATTTT	CASSLGRGGRIDTQYF
TRBV6-1	once	TRBJ2-3	TRBD2	TGTGCCAGCAGTGTTAGCGGGATGGGGCGGGATACGCAGTATTTT	CASSVSGMGRDTQYF
TRBV11-2	once	TRBJ1-2	-	TGTGCCAGCAGCTTAGATCGGGACATCCAGACCCCTAACTATGGCTACACCTTC	CASSLDRDIQTPNYGYTF
TRBV29-1	few	TRBJ2-7	TRBD1	TGCAGCGTTGAACTCCCCGGCACAGGGGCCTACGAGCAGTACTTC	CSVELPGTGAYEQYF
TRBV5-1	-	TRBJ1-2	TRBD1	TGCGCCAGCAGCTCCGACAGGGGTTCTAGCGGCTACACCTTC	CASSSDRGSSGYTF
TRBV29-1	-	TRBJ1-5	TRBD1	TGCAGCGTTGAAGAGGGACAGGGTGACCAGCCCCAGCATTTT	CSVEEGQGDQPQHF
TRBV9	-	TRBJ2-1	TRBD1	TGTGCCAGCAGCGTAGTTGGACAGGGCTACAATGAGCAGTTCTTC	CASSVVGQGYNEQFF
TRBV19	-	TRBJ2-3	TRBD2	TGTGCCAGTTTAGCGGGAGGCACAGATACGCAGTATTTT	CASLAGGTDTQYF
TRBV5-1	few	TRBJ1-3	TRBD1	TGCGCCAGCAGCGTCGCCGGGACAGGGGTTGGAAACACCATATATTTT	CASSVAGTGVGNTIYF
TRBV7-6	-	TRBJ2-5	-	TGTGCCAGCAGCCCGACGAGGCCCCCCCAAGAGACCCAGTACTTC	CASSPTRPPQETQYF
TRBV5-4	-	TRBJ2-5	-	TGTGCCAGCAAGGACTCGTGGTTACAGCAAGAGACCCAGTACTTC	CASKDSWLQQETQYF
TRBV6-1	-	TRBJ2-4	TRBD1	TGTGCCAGCAGTGAAGGGACAGGGGGCTCACGAGCCAAAAACATTCAGTACTTC	CASSEGTGGSRAKNIQYF
TRBV13	-	TRBJ1-2	-	TGTGCCAGCAGCTTAGGCCAGGGACTTAACTATGGCTACACCTTC	CASSLGQGLNYGYTF
TRBV15	-	TRBJ1-2	-	TGTGCCACCAGCAGAGACCCCACCGTTCTAGCTGGCTACACCTTC	CATSRDPTVLAGYTF
TRBV21-1	-	TRBJ1-5	-	TGTGCCAGCCGACACCGTGAAGGGGGTGGCAATCAGCCCCAGCATTTT	CASRHREGGGNQPQHF
TRBV9	-	TRBJ1-2	-	TGTGCCAGCAGGGCCCTCGGGTATGGCTACACCTTC	CASRALGYGYTF
TRBV7-8	-	TRBJ2-1	-	TGTGCCAGCAGCTTCGTAGCGGCCTACAATGAGCAGTTCTTC	CASSFVAAYNEQFF